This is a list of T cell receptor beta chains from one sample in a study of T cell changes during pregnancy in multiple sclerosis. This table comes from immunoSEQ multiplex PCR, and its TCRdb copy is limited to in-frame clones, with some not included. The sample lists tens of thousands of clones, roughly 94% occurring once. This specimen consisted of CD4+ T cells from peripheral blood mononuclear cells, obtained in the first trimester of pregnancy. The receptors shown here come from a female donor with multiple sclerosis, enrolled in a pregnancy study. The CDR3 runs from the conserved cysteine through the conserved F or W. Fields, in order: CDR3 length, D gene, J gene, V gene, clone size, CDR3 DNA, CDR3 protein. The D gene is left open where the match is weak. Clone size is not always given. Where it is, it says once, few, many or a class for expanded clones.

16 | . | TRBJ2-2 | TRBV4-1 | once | TGCGCCAGCAGCCAAGTTCCACTAGGGGGAACCGGGGAGCTGTTTTTT | CASSQVPLGGTGELFF
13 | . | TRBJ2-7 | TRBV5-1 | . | TGCGCCAGCAGCTTGGCAGAGGGCTACGAGCAGTACTTC | CASSLAEGYEQYF
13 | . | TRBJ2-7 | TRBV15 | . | TGTGCCACTAGGACAACTGGGTCCTACGAGCAGTACTTC | CATRTTGSYEQYF
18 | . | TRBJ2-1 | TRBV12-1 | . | TGTGCCAGCAGCTTTGGGGTCAGGCTAGCGGGCACCCCCTATGAGCAGTTCTTC | CASSFGVRLAGTPYEQFF
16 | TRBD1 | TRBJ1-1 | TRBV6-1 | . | TGTGCCAGCAGTGAAGCGCTCAGGGGGCATTCCACTGAAGCTTTCTTT | CASSEALRGHSTEAFF
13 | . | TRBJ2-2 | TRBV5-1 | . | TGCGCCAGCAGCTGGGGGGAAAACGGGGAGCTGTTTTTT | CASSWGENGELFF
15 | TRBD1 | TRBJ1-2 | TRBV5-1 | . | TGCGCCAGCAGCTTGGTTAGCCCAGGGGGCGATGGCTACACCTTC | CASSLVSPGGDGYTF
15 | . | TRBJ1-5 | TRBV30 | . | TGTGCCTGGAGTTCTTTCCGGACAGTCAATCAGCCCCAGCATTTT | CAWSSFRTVNQPQHF
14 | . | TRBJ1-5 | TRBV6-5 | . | TGTGCCAGCAGTCCCCGAGGCGACGGCCAGCCCCAGCATTTT | CASSPRGDGQPQHF
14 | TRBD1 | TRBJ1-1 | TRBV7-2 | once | TGTGCCAGCAGCTCCCGATTAGACAGGGGGCGAGCTTTCTTT | CASSSRLDRGRAFF
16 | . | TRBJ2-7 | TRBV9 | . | TGTGCCAGCAGCGTGAGTACAGGCCTTGGTTTAGACGAGCAGTACTTC | CASSVSTGLGLDEQYF
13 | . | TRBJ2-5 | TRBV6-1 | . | TGTGCCAGCAGTGGGACATACCAAGAGACCCAGTACTTC | CASSGTYQETQYF
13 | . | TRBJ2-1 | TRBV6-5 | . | TGTGCCAGCCAGTCCCAAACCTACAATGAGCAGTTCTTC | CASQSQTYNEQFF
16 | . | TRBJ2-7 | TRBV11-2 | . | TGTGCCAGCAGCTTAGGCAACCATCAGGGCACCCACGAGCAGTACTTC | CASSLGNHQGTHEQYF
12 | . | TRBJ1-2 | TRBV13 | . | TGTGCCAGCAGCTTAGACAGTCGCGGCTACACCTTC | CASSLDSRGYTF
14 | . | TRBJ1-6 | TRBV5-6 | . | TGTGCCAGCAGCTTGTTGGAGGGAGAGTCACCCCTCCACTTT | CASSLLEGESPLHF
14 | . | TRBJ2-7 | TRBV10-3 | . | TGTGCCATCAGTGCGGGCAGGGCGACCTACGAGCAGTACTTC | CAISAGRATYEQYF
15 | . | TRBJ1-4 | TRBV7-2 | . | TGTGCCAGCAGCTTAGATTCGTCGGTCGTTGAAAAACTGTTTTTT | CASSLDSSVVEKLFF
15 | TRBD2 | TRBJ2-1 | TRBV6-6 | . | TGTGCCAGCAGAGGGACTAGCGGGGGGGCCCGCCCGGAGTTCTTC | CASRGTSGGARPEFF
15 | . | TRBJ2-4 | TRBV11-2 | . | TGTGCCAGCAGCTTAGAGCCGGGTCCCAAAAACATTCAGTACTTC | CASSLEPGPKNIQYF
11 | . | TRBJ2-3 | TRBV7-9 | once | TGTGCCAGCAGCCAGACAGATACGCAGTATTTT | CASSQTDTQYF
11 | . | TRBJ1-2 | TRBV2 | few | TGTGCCAGCAGACAGGGCTATGGCTACACCTTC | CASRQGYGYTF
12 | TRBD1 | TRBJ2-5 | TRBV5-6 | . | TGTGCCAGCAGCGACAGGGCCGCGGCCCAGTACTTC | CASSDRAAAQYF
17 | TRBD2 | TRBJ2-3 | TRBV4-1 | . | TGCGCCAGCAGCCAAGGGCTAGCGGGGGGGCAGGCAGATACGCAGTATTTT | CASSQGLAGGQADTQYF
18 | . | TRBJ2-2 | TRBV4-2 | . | TGTGCCAGCAGCGGTCCTGTTTCGGGTTTAGTCGTAGCCGGGGAGCTGTTTTTT | CASSGPVSGLVVAGELFF
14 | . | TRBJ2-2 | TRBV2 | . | TGTGCCAGCAAGAGGACGGGAAACACCGGGGAGCTGTTTTTT | CASKRTGNTGELFF
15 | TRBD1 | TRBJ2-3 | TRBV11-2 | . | TGTGCCAGCCGAAAAGGGACAGGGGCTTCAGGGGCGCAGTATTTT | CASRKGTGASGAQYF
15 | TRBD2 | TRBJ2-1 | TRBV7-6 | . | TGTGCCAGCAGCTTAATGACGGGGGGGCTTAATGAGCAGTTCTTC | CASSLMTGGLNEQFF
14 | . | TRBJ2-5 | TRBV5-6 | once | TGTGCCAGCAGCTTTTGGGGAGACCAAGAGACCCAGTACTTC | CASSFWGDQETQYF
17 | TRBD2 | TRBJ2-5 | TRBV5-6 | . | TGTGCCAGCAGCGTGGGTCTTAGCGGGTGGGTCCAAGAGACCCAGTACTTC | CASSVGLSGWVQETQYF
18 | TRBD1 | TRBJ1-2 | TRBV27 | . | TGTGCCAGCAATCCCACCCCGGGACAGCGATCTACTAACTATGGCTACACCTTC | CASNPTPGQRSTNYGYTF
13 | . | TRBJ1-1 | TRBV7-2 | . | TGTGCCAGCAGCTTAGGACAGACAGGTGAAGCTTTCTTT | CASSLGQTGEAFF
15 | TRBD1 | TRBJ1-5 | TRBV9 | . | TGTGCCAGCAGCGTAGGGACAGGGAACAATCAGCCCCAGCATTTT | CASSVGTGNNQPQHF
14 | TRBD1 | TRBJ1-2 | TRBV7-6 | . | TGTGCCAGCAGCTTAGGGACAGGGAACTATGGCTACACCTTC | CASSLGTGNYGYTF